A selection of T cell receptor beta chains follows, all from one sample in a study of cytomegalovirus exposure and HLA in healthy donors. Sequencing used immunoSEQ multiplex PCR; TCRdb keeps in-frame clones, though not all of them. The data hold under 250,000 clones, with approximately 80% observed a single time. The sample was PBMCs. The receptors here all came from a woman aged 50 to 65 in good health and CMV-seropositive. CDR3s include the opening cysteine and the closing phenylalanine or tryptophan. The D gene is left open where the match is weak. Not every row has a clone size; where given, it reads once, few, many or a size class.

J,V,D,size,CDR3,DNA
TRBJ1-1,TRBV28,-,-,CASSLGRSNTEAFF,TGTGCCAGCAGTTTAGGGCGTTCGAACACTGAAGCTTTCTTT
TRBJ1-6,TRBV7-6,-,-,CASSVTDINSPLHF,TGTGCCAGCAGCGTTACAGATATCAATTCACCCCTCCACTTT
TRBJ1-1,TRBV19,TRBD1,-,CASSMGTEDTEAFF,TGTGCCAGTAGTATGGGGACAGAGGACACTGAAGCTTTCTTT
TRBJ1-3,TRBV9,-,-,CASSVRGSRNTIYF,TGTGCCAGCAGCGTCCGGGGGTCACGAAACACCATATATTTT
TRBJ1-4,TRBV5-1,TRBD1,few,CASSPGRQGNEKLFF,TGCGCCAGCAGCCCCGGTCGACAGGGCAATGAAAAACTGTTTTTT
TRBJ2-5,TRBV4-1,-,-,CASREDSGVHETQYF,TGCGCCAGCAGGGAGGACAGCGGAGTACACGAGACCCAGTACTTC
TRBJ2-3,TRBV6-1,TRBD2,-,CASSEQSGGGAADTQYF,TGTGCCAGCAGTGAACAATCGGGCGGGGGGGCCGCAGATACGCAGTATTTT
TRBJ2-1,TRBV4-2,TRBD2,-,CASSQDSGGNYNEQFF,TGTGCCAGCAGCCAAGATAGCGGGGGAAACTACAATGAGCAGTTCTTC
TRBJ2-7,TRBV7-9,-,-,CASSLEEGYEQYF,TGTGCCAGCAGCTTAGAAGAGGGCTACGAGCAGTACTTC
TRBJ1-2,TRBV11-2,-,-,CASSLERGRSSGYTF,TGTGCCAGCAGCTTAGAGCGGGGGCGGTCGAGTGGCTACACCTTC
TRBJ1-5,TRBV2,-,-,CASTQSGGSNQPQHF,TGTGCCAGCACCCAAAGCGGGGGGAGCAATCAGCCCCAGCATTTT
TRBJ2-7,TRBV7-9,TRBD2,-,CASSSGLAGEQYF,TGTGCCAGCAGCTCGGGACTAGCGGGGGAGCAGTACTTC
TRBJ2-2,TRBV27,-,-,CASSLSPQNTGELFF,TGTGCCAGCAGTTTATCCCCCCAGAACACCGGGGAGCTGTTTTTT
TRBJ1-3,TRBV19,-,-,CASKPGQSGNTIYF,TGTGCCAGTAAACCTGGACAGTCTGGAAACACCATATATTTT
TRBJ2-1,TRBV10-3,-,-,CAISESAGTGYNEQFF,TGTGCCATCAGTGAGTCCGCCGGGACTGGATACAATGAGCAGTTCTTC
TRBJ2-1,TRBV6-5,-,once,CASSYEQSSYNEQFF,TGTGCCAGCAGTTACGAACAAAGCTCCTACAATGAGCAGTTCTTC
TRBJ2-1,TRBV9,TRBD1,-,CASSGRDSNYNEQFF,TGTGCCAGCAGCGGCCGGGACAGCAACTACAATGAGCAGTTCTTC
TRBJ2-7,TRBV12-5,-,-,CASGLVPPLVVPGDEQYF,TGTGCTAGTGGTTTAGTACCACCCCTAGTAGTCCCGGGGGACGAGCAGTACTTC
TRBJ1-1,TRBV6-1,-,-,CASSGLMSMNTEAFF,TGTGCCAGCAGTGGGTTAATGTCTATGAACACTGAAGCTTTCTTT
TRBJ2-7,TRBV6-5,TRBD1,-,CASSPGGVSYEQYF,TGTGCCAGCAGTCCAGGGGGAGTCAGCTACGAGCAGTACTTC
TRBJ2-7,TRBV19,TRBD1,-,CASSVGQGVSYEQYF,TGTGCCAGTAGTGTCGGGCAGGGGGTATCCTACGAGCAGTACTTC
TRBJ1-5,TRBV27,TRBD1,-,CASSLLGQGNQPQHF,TGTGCCAGCAGTTTACTGGGACAGGGCAATCAGCCCCAGCATTTT
TRBJ2-5,TRBV5-4,-,-,CASSLSHTETQYF,TGTGCCAGCAGCTTGAGCCATACGGAGACCCAGTACTTC
TRBJ2-3,TRBV5-1,-,-,CASSLGQSTDTQYF,TGCGCCAGCAGCCTAGGACAGAGCACAGATACGCAGTATTTT
TRBJ2-2,TRBV7-6,-,-,CASRVTGDYTGELFF,TGTGCCAGCAGGGTTACAGGGGACTACACCGGGGAGCTGTTTTTT
TRBJ1-4,TRBV4-3,-,-,CASSQGREVVEKLFF,TGCGCCAGCAGCCAAGGCAGGGAGGTGGTTGAAAAACTGTTTTTT
TRBJ2-7,TRBV5-6,-,few,CASSFAGLGEQYF,TGTGCCAGCAGCTTCGCAGGGTTGGGCGAGCAGTACTTC
TRBJ1-2,TRBV9,TRBD1,-,CASSPQDRANYGYTF,TGTGCCAGCAGCCCCCAGGACAGGGCGAACTATGGCTACACCTTC
TRBJ1-1,TRBV2,-,few,CASHRDSNTEAFF,TGTGCCAGCCACCGGGACTCAAACACTGAAGCTTTCTTT
TRBJ1-5,TRBV7-2,-,-,CASSLEAGYQPQHF,TGTGCCAGCAGCTTAGAGGCAGGATATCAGCCCCAGCATTTT
TRBJ1-2,TRBV15,TRBD1,-,CATSGRQGVYGYTF,TGTGCCACCAGCGGAAGACAGGGCGTTTATGGCTACACCTTC
TRBJ1-2,TRBV6-5,-,-,CASSYRGANYGYTF,TGTGCCAGCAGTTACCGGGGGGCTAACTATGGCTACACCTTC
TRBJ2-3,TRBV7-2,TRBD2,once,CASSLRSGTSGFRDTQYF,TGTGCCAGCAGCTTACGCTCAGGGACTAGCGGTTTCAGGGATACGCAGTATTTT